The entry below gives a single T cell receptor beta chain sequence along with its context. TCRdb reanalysed the PCR reads using MiXCR and keeps one entry per CDR3 protein. Here the sample spans approximately 590,000 distinct CDR3 sequences, less than 30% being singletons. The data originate from a study of molecular identifiers for immune sequencing clone quantification. The ends were cut back, 10 bases at V and 4 bases at J, with 15 bases in the middle. CDR1 is SGDLS, CDR2 YYNGEE, per germline. The CDR3 totals 13 residues. The sequence derives from a human donor in good health. Some libraries in this study had Jurkat cell RNA spiked in. Sequenced material: naive CD8+ T cells from blood, with Jurkat cell RNA spiked in. Indicated subset: FACS-sorted CD8+CD4-CCR7+CD45RA+ naive T cells. The V and J genes are TRBV9 and TRBJ1-5; D gene ambiguous. The CDR3 sequence is CAGSRGLNQPQHF. CDR3 nucleotides: TGTGCCGGGAGCCGGGGTCTAAATCAGCCCCAGCATTTT.